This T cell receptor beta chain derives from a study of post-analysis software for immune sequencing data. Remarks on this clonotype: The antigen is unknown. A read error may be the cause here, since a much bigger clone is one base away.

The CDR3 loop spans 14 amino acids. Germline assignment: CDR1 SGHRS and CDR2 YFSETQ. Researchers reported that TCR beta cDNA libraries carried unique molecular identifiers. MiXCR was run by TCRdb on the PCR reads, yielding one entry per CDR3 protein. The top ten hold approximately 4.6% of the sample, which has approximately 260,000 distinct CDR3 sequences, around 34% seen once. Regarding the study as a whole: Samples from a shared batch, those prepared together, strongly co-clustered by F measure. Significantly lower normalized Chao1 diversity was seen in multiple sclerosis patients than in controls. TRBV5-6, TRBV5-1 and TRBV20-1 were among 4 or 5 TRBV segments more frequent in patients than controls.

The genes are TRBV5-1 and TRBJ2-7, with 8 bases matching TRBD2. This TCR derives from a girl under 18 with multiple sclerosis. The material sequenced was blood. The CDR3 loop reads CAGSLGAGAREQYF. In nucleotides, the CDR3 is TGCGCCGGCAGCTTGGGAGCGGGAGCTCGCGAGCAGTACTTC.